This T cell receptor (beta chain) was profiled in a study of shared T cell receptors in the human thymus. Method: immunoSEQ multiplex PCR; TCRdb's copy keeps in-frame clones and lacks some. The sample yields about 660,000 clones, approximately 87% seen once. These data were also filed under a second study, of human thymus T cells.

Sequencing was carried out using thymocytes. This receptor was identified in a boy younger than two with a congenital heart defect.

Written as DNA, the CDR3 is TGTGCCTGGAGGCGGCCACAGGGTCTCTCGCGGGAGGGCAACACCGGGGAGCTGTTTTTT. This gives the protein CAWRRPQGLSREGNTGELFF. This chain connects TRBV30 to TRBJ2-2, with 9 positions matching TRBD2. Germline V gene sequence: CDR1 GTSNPN, CDR2 SVGIG (reference sequence). The CDR3 is 20 amino acids. The trim removed 3 bases at V and 2 bases at J, leaving 19 bases unmatched.